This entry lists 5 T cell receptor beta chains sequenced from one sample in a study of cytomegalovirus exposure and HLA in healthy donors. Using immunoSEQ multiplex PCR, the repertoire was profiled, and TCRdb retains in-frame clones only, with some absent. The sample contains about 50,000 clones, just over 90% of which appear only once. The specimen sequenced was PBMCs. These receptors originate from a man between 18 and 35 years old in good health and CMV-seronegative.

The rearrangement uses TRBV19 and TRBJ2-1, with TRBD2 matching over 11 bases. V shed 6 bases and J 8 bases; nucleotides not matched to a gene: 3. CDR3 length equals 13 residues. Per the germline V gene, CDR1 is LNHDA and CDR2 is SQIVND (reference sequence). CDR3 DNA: TGTGCCAGTAGCGATAGCGGGAGGGATGAGCAGTTCTTC. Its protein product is CASSDSGRDEQFF.

The DNA for the CDR3 is TGTGCCAGCAGCCCGACTGGGGCGAGAGAGACAGATACGCAGTATTTT. Translating gives CASSPTGARETDTQYF. The chain is built from TRBV7-9 and TRBJ2-3, with a possible D match to TRBD1 (5 bases). The V and J ends lost 5 bases and 3 bases respectively, with 18 bases between them. CDR1 and CDR2 from the germline V gene are SEHNR and FQNEAQ (reference sequence). The CDR3 length is 16 residues.

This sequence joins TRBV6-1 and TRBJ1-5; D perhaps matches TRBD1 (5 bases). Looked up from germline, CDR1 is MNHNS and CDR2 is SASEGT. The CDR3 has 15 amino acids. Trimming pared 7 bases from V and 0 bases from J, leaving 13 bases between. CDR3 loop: CASILRDYSNQPQHF. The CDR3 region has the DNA TGTGCCAGCATTCTCAGGGATTATAGCAATCAGCCCCAGCATTTT.

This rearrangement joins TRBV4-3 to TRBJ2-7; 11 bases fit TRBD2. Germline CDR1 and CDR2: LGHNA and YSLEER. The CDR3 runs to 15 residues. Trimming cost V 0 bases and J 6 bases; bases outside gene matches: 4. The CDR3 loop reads CASSQDLAGGPEQYF. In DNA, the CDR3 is TGCGCCAGCAGCCAAGATCTAGCGGGAGGCCCCGAGCAGTACTTC.

The CDR3 nucleotides are TGTGCCAGCAGCTTGGGAGCAAACAATGAGCAGTTCTTC. The encoded protein is CASSLGANNEQFF. V is TRBV11-3 and J is TRBJ2-1, with D perhaps matching TRBD2 (5 bases). CDR3 length: 13 residues. Germline V gene lookup returns CDR1 SGHNT and CDR2 YENEEA. V lost 3 bases and J lost 5, with 8 bases in between.